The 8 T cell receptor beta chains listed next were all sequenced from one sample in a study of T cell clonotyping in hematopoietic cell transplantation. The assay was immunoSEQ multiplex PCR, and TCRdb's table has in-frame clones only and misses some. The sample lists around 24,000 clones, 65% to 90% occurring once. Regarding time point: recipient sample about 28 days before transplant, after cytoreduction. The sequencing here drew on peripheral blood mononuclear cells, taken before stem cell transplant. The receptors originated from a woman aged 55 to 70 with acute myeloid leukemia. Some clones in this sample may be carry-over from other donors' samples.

CDR3 bases: TGTGCCAGCAGCTTAGGAGGCGGGGGGGTTGGGGAGCTGTTTTTT. Translating it yields CASSLGGGGVGELFF. This chain joins TRBV11-2 and TRBJ2-2; 9 bases fit TRBD2. Per the germline V gene, CDR1 is SGHAT and CDR2 is FQNNGV. Trimming at V came to 1 base and at J to 8 bases, leaving 5 bases not matched to a gene. This CDR3 comprises 15 residues.

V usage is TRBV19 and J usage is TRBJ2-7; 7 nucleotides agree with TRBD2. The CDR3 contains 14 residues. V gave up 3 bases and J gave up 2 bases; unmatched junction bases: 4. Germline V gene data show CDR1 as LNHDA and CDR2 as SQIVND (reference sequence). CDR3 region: CASSILAGAYEQYF. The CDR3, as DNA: TGTGCCAGTAGTATTCTGGCGGGGGCCTACGAGCAGTACTTC. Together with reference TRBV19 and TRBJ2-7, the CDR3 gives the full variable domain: DGGITQSPKYLFRKEGQNVTLSCEQNLNHDAMYWYRQDPGQGLRLIYYSQIVNDFQKGDIAEGYSVSREKKESFPLTVTSAQKNPTAFYLCASSILAGAYEQYFGPGTRLTVT.

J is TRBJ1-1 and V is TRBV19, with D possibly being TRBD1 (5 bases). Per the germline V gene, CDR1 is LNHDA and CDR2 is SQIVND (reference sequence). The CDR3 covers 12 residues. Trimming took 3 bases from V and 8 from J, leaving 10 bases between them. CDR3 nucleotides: TGTGCCAGTAGTATGGAACGGGGGGAAGCTTTCTTT. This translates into CASSMERGEAFF.

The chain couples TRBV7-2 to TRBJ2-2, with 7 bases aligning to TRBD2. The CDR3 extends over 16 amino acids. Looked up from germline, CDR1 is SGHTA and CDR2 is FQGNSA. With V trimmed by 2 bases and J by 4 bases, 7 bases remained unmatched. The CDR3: CASSLIPGGTTGELFF. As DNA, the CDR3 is TGTGCCAGCAGCTTAATCCCGGGGGGAACCACCGGGGAGCTGTTTTTT.

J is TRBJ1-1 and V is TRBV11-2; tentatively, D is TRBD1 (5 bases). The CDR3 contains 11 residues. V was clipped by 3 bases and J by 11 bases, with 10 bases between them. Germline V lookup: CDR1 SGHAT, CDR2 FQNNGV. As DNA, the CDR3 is TGTGCCAGCAGCTTGGGACTCAGGGCTTTCTTT. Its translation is CASSLGLRAFF.

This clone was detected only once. CDR3: CASSQSRAAGYGYTF. CDR3 bases: TGTGCCAGCAGCCAAAGTCGGGCAGCGGGCTATGGCTACACCTTC. The chain combines TRBV4-2 with TRBJ1-2; no clear D. Per the germline V gene, CDR1 is LGHNA and CDR2 is YNFKEQ. Trimming took 2 bases from V and 4 from J, leaving 14 bases between them. This CDR3 contains 15 residues.

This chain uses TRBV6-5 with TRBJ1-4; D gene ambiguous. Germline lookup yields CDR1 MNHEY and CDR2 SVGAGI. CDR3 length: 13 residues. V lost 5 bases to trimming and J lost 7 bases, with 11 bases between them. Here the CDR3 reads CASSTQGSEKLFF. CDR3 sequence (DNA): TGTGCCAGCAGTACTCAAGGGTCTGAAAAACTGTTTTTT.

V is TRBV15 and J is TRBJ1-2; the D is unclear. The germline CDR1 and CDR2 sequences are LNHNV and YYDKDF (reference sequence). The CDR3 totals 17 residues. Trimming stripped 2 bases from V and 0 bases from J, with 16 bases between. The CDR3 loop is CATSRSFQTSANYGYTF. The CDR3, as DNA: TGTGCCACCAGCAGAAGCTTCCAAACTTCAGCTAACTATGGCTACACCTTC. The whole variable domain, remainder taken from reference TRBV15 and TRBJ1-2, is DAMVIQNPRYQVTQFGKPVTLSCSQTLNHNVMYWYQQKSSQAPKLLFHYYDKDFNNEADTPDNFQSRRPNTSFCFLDIRSPGLGDTAMYLCATSRSFQTSANYGYTFGSGTRLTVV.